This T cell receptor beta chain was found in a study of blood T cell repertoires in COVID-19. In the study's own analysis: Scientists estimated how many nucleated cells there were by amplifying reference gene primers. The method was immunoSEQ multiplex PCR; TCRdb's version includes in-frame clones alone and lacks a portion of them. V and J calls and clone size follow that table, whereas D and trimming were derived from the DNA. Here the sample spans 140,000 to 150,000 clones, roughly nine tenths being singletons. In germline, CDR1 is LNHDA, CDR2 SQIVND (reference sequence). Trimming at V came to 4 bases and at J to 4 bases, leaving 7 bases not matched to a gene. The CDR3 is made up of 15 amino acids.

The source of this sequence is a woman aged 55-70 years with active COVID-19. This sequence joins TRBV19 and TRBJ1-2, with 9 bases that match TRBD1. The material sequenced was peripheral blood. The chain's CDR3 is CASSRAQGAGYGYTF. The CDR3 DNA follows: TGTGCCAGTAGTAGGGCACAGGGGGCAGGCTATGGCTACACCTTC.